The present entry profiles one TCR beta chain with its context. The sample originates from a study of cytomegalovirus exposure and HLA in healthy donors. It was with 60 Vbeta and 13 Jbeta primers that the PCR ran. Generated by immunoSEQ multiplex PCR, the TCRdb table keeps only in-frame clones and is missing some. The sample carries around 140,000 clones, 75% to 90% recorded once. This receptor was identified in a woman in her fifties or sixties in good health and CMV-seropositive. The specimen sequenced was PBMCs.

CDR3 bases: TGCGCCAGCAGCCAAGATCTAGCAGTCGGCTACACCTTC. Translation gives CASSQDLAVGYTF. The gene calls are TRBV4-1 and TRBJ1-2, with unresolved D. The CDR3 runs to 13 residues. Between the trimmed V and J ends, which lost 0 bases and 8 bases, there was a span of 10 bases. The germline V gene encodes CDR1 MGHRA and CDR2 YSYEKL.